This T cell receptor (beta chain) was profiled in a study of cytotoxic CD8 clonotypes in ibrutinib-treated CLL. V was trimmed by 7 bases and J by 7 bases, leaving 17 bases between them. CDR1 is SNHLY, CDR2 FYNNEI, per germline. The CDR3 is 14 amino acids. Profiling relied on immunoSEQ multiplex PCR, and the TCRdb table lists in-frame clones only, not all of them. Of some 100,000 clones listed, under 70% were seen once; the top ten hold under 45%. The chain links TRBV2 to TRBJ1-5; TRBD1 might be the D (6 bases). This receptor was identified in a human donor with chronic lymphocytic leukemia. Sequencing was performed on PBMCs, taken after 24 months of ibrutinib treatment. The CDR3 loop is CASNTLQGSQPQHF. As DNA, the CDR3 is TGTGCCAGCAACACCCTACAGGGTTCCCAGCCCCAGCATTTT.